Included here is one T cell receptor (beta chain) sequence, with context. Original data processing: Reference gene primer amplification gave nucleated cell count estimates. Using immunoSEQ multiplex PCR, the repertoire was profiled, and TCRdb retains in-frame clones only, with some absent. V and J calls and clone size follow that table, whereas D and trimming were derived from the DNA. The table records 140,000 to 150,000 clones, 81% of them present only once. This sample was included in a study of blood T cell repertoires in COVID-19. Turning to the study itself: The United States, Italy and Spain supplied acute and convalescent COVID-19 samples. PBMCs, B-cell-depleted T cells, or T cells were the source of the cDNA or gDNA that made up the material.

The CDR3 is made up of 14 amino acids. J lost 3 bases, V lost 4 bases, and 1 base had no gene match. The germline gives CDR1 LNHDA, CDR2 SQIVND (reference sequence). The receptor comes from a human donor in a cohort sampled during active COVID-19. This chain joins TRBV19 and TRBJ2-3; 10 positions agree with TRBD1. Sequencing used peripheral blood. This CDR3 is CASSRDRGTDTQYF. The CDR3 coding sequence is TGTGCCAGTAGTAGGGACAGGGGAACAGATACGCAGTATTTT. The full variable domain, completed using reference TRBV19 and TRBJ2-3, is DGGITQSPKYLFRKEGQNVTLSCEQNLNHDAMYWYRQDPGQGLRLIYYSQIVNDFQKGDIAEGYSVSREKKESFPLTVTSAQKNPTAFYLCASSRDRGTDTQYFGPGTRLTVL.